The table lists the clone carrying this T cell receptor beta chain with a few counts. This specimen comes from a study of graft-versus-host responses after intestinal transplantation. Notes on the study in general: The authors found GvH clones in recipient marrow, some appearing first in ileum or blood.

Trimming left V 7 bases short and J 2 bases short, with 9 bases between. This CDR3 comprises 13 residues. CDR1 is LNHDA and CDR2 is SQIVND in the germline V gene (reference sequence). The table came from immunoSEQ multiplex PCR; TCRdb's copy has only in-frame clones and leaves some out. The sample lists 20,000 to 30,000 clones, roughly 43% seen once, with around 0.66% in the top ten. CFSE-labeled responder cells (around 200,000) were plated with around 200,000 irradiated, violet-dye-labeled stimulator cells. Sequencing used alloreactive CD4+ T cells from a mixed lymphocyte reaction culture, obtained before intestinal transplant. Subset in this sample: CFSE-low proliferating T cells sorted from approximately 6-day pre-transplant mixed lymphocyte reaction (GvH or HvG direction). This receptor was taken from a human patient who received an intestinal transplant. This sequence joins TRBV19 and TRBJ1-5; D not resolved. The CDR3 DNA sequence: TGTGCCAGTACGGGGTGGGGCAATCAGCCCCAGCATTTT. It codes for CASTGWGNQPQHF.